This T cell receptor (beta chain) was obtained from a study of blood T cell repertoires in COVID-19. Study at large: Researchers got acute and convalescent COVID-19 samples from the United States, Italy and Spain. From T cells, B-cell-depleted T cells, or PBMCs came the material, which was cDNA or gDNA.

As processed by the authors: Amplification of reference gene primers was used by the study to estimate nucleated cell counts. Clones were read by immunoSEQ multiplex PCR, and TCRdb kept only the in-frame ones, dropping some. V and J calls and clone size follow that table, whereas D and trimming were derived from the DNA. Of 60,000 to 95,000 clones detected, around 91% appear once; the ten largest clones hold roughly 5.8%. Germline CDR1 reads KGHSH; CDR2 reads LQKENI. Trimming at V came to 3 bases and at J to 5 bases, leaving 6 bases not matched to a gene. There are 14 residues in the CDR3. This rearrangement joins TRBV18 to TRBJ2-5; 7 bases fit TRBD2. Input material: peripheral blood. The sequence was collected from a human donor in a cohort sampled during active COVID-19. CDR3 amino acids: CASSPPGGTETQYF. For the CDR3, the DNA is TGTGCCAGCTCACCTCCCGGGGGGACGGAGACCCAGTACTTC.